The sample holds a few counts of the clone carrying this TCR beta chain. This record comes from a study of PD-L1 blockade in urothelial cancer. The time point was: pretreatment peripheral blood. CDR1 and CDR2 (germline): MNHEY, SVGAGI. The CDR3 runs 14 residues. Germline trimming cut 4 bases from V and 1 base from J; bases unmatched to any gene: 3. Assay used: immunoSEQ multiplex PCR; TCRdb lists only in-frame clones, some missing. Of tens of thousands of clones in the sample, 75% to 85% were seen once. This TCR derives from a man aged 55 to 69 with urothelial cancer. The chain carries TRBV6-5 and TRBJ1-1; 7 positions match TRBD1. The sample in question was PBMCs, obtained around atezolizumab (anti-PD-L1) treatment. CDR3 region: CASSSRTGNTEAFF. The CDR3 coding sequence is TGTGCCAGCAGTTCAAGGACAGGGAACACTGAAGCTTTCTTT.